These 15 T cell receptor beta chains originate from one sample sequenced in a study of regulatory T cells in long-lasting Graves disease. With iRepertoire HTBI primers and Arm-PCR of CDR3 regions, TCR beta libraries were built. MiXCR, run by TCRdb on the multiplex PCR reads, gives a single entry per CDR3 protein. The sample holds some 370,000 distinct CDR3 sequences, less than 25% seen once. Time point noted: persistent/refractory GD, antithyroid drugs over 5 years with positive TRAb. The TCR library was made from RNA that had been extracted from PBMCs in TRIzol. This specimen was peripheral blood mononuclear cells (PBMCs), taken when the disease was refractory, from a patient treated with antithyroid drugs. The source is a female donor with Graves disease.

This chain uses TRBV15 with TRBJ2-2, with 7 bases lining up with TRBD1. From germline, CDR1 is LNHNV and CDR2 YYDKDF (reference sequence). The length of the CDR3 is 16 residues. Trimming removed 0 bases from V and 5 bases from J; junction bases left unmatched: 6. The CDR3 DNA follows: TGTGCCACCAGCAGAGAACTAACAGGGGTAACCGGGGAGCTGTTTTTT. Translation gives CATSRELTGVTGELFF.

The sample holds a few counts of this clonotype. The CDR3 bases are TGCAGTGCTAGAGATTGGTCAAGAGGGTTTCACACTGAAGCTTTCTTT. It yields the protein CSARDWSRGFHTEAFF. The chain recombines TRBV20-1 with TRBJ1-1; D is undetermined. Germline V gives CDR1 DFQATT, CDR2 SNEGSKA (reference sequence). Between the trimmed V and J ends, which lost 0 bases and 3 bases, there was a span of 17 bases. This CDR3 is 16 amino acids long.

This clonotype was detected many times. The V call is TRBV28, the J call TRBJ2-4; D is possibly TRBD1 (6 bases). The V gene's germline CDR1 is MDHEN and CDR2 SYDVKM. The CDR3 runs 12 residues. V lost 8 bases, J lost 4 bases, and 9 bases lay in between. CDR3 nucleotides: TGTGCCAGCCGGGACATAAAAAACATTCAGTACTTC. Translating it yields CASRDIKNIQYF.

The V call is TRBV29-1, the J call TRBJ2-1, with 9 bases that match TRBD2. This CDR3 has 15 amino acids. The ends lost 4 bases at V and 8 bases at J; junction bases unmatched: 12. Germline V lookup: CDR1 SQVTM, CDR2 ANQGSEA. CDR3 in DNA: TGCAGCGTTGCCTTCGTTAGCGGGAGTATTGATGAGCAGTTCTTC. Its translation is CSVAFVSGSIDEQFF.

This clonotype was observed many times. The chain recombines TRBV20-1 with TRBJ2-7; D is ambiguous. The CDR3 runs 15 residues. The germline V gene encodes CDR1 DFQATT and CDR2 SNEGSKA (reference sequence). V lost 3 bases, J lost 2 bases, and 17 bases lay in between. The CDR3 protein is CSASHPARSPYEQYF. Written as DNA, the CDR3 is TGCAGTGCTAGTCACCCCGCAAGATCACCCTACGAGCAGTACTTC.

This clonotype was picked up a small number of times. The J gene is TRBJ1-3, the V gene TRBV30; D unresolved. The ends were cut back, 4 bases at V and 0 bases at J, with 7 bases in the middle. This CDR3 spans 13 amino acids. The germline V gene encodes CDR1 GTSNPN and CDR2 SVGIG (reference sequence). The CDR3 bases are TGTGCCTGGAACTATGACTCTGGAAACACCATATATTTT. Protein product: CAWNYDSGNTIYF.

This clonotype was found many times. This rearrangement joins TRBV7-2 to TRBJ2-4; TRBD1 matches at 9 bases. Looked up from germline, CDR1 is SGHTA and CDR2 is FQGNSA. With V trimmed by 5 bases and J by 3 bases, 11 bases remained unmatched. CDR3 length: 17 residues. This CDR3 reads CASSPRGGQGLKNIQYF. In DNA form, the CDR3 reads TGTGCCAGCAGCCCCAGGGGGGGACAGGGACTCAAAAACATTCAGTACTTC. Drawing the rest from reference TRBV7-2 and TRBJ2-4, the complete variable domain is GAGVSQSPSNKVTEKGKDVELRCDPISGHTALYWYRQSLGQGLEFLIYFQGNSAPDKSGLPSDRFSAERTGGSVSTLTIQRTQQEDSAVYLCASSPRGGQGLKNIQYFGAGTRLSVL.

In its sample, this clonotype was seen a few times. V and J are TRBV6-1 and TRBJ2-7; the D is unclear. Germline CDR1 and CDR2: MNHNS and SASEGT. There are 14 residues in the CDR3. V was trimmed by 2 bases and J by 6 bases, leaving 14 bases between them. DNA for the CDR3: TGTGCCAGCAGTGAAAGCCCCTTAGTGGGCGAGCAGTACTTC. Protein product: CASSESPLVGEQYF.

With respect to this clonotype: A much larger clone lies one base from this, so it may be a read error. The rearrangement joins TRBV27 to TRBJ1-5, with D perhaps TRBD1 (5 bases). The CDR3 runs 14 residues. In germline, CDR1 is MNHEY, CDR2 SMNVEV (reference sequence). With 6 bases removed from V and 5 bases from J, the gap between germline ends came to 14 bases. CDR3 nucleotide sequence: TGTGCCAGCAGCAGAGACGGGGGTGATCAGCCCCAGCATTTT. It is translated as CASSRDGGDQPQHF.

This clonotype came up many times. V usage is TRBV28 and J usage is TRBJ2-3, with D possibly being TRBD1 (5 bases). Germline V gene data show CDR1 as MDHEN and CDR2 as SYDVKM. The CDR3 length is 13 residues. Trimming stripped 8 bases from V and 4 bases from J, with 13 bases between. This CDR3 reads CASQGESSDTQYF. CDR3 nucleotide sequence: TGTGCCAGCCAGGGTGAGAGTTCAGATACGCAGTATTTT.

This clonotype was seen at least ten times. This chain connects TRBV6-1 to TRBJ2-4; TRBD1 or TRBD2 may be the D gene (5 bases each). Per the germline V gene, CDR1 is MNHNS and CDR2 is SASEGT. The length of the CDR3 is 13 residues. Between the trimmed V and J ends, which lost 4 bases and 7 bases, there was a span of 11 bases. CDR3 nucleotide sequence: TGTGCCAGCAGTGGACAGTCGGGGAACATTCAGTACTTC. It specifies CASSGQSGNIQYF.

This clonotype occurred many times. CDR3 coding DNA: TGTGCCAGCAGTCCCCGGACAGGTGGGGACCAAGAGACCCAGTACTTC. It specifies CASSPRTGGDQETQYF. The chain is built from TRBV28 and TRBJ2-5; 7 nucleotides agree with TRBD1. From germline, CDR1 is MDHEN and CDR2 SYDVKM. This CDR3 is 16 amino acids long. J gave up 0 bases and V 5 bases, and 9 bases lay outside the gene matches.

This clonotype showed up just a few times. This chain joins TRBV20-1 and TRBJ1-1; D gene uncertain. Germline CDR1 reads DFQATT; CDR2 reads SNEGSKA (reference sequence). Trimming cost V 5 bases and J 1 base, with 14 bases left between them. The CDR3 consists of 14 residues. CDR3 loop: CSAVRPFENTEAFF. CDR3 DNA sequence: TGCAGTGCTGTCAGACCGTTTGAGAACACTGAAGCTTTCTTT.

This clonotype was recorded a few times. The chain links TRBV29-1 to TRBJ2-7, with D possibly TRBD1 on 6 matching bases. Trimming cost V 3 bases and J 5 bases, with 14 bases left between them. Germline-derived CDR1 and CDR2 are SQVTM and ANQGSEA. The CDR3 contains 13 residues. The CDR3 sequence is CSVELGQPHEQYF. DNA for the CDR3: TGCAGCGTTGAGCTAGGACAGCCTCACGAGCAGTACTTC.

This clonotype has a count of ten or more. J is TRBJ2-5 and V is TRBV11-1; possibly TRBD1 or TRBD2 for D (6 bases each). The CDR3 spans 15 residues. The V and J ends lost 5 bases and 2 bases respectively, with 15 bases between them. Per germline, CDR1 SGHAT and CDR2 FQDESV (reference sequence). The CDR3 loop reads CASSLRGPGQETQYF. DNA for the CDR3: TGTGCCAGCAGCCTCCGGGGGCCGGGTCAAGAGACCCAGTACTTC.